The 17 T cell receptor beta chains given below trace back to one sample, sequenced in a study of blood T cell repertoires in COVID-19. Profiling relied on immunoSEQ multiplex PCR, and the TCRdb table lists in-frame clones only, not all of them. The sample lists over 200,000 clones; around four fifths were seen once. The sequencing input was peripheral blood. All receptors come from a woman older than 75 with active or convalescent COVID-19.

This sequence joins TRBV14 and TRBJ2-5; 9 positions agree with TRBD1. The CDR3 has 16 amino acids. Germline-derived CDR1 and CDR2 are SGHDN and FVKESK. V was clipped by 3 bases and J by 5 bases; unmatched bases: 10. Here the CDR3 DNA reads TGTGCCAGCAGCCACCGCCAGGGACAGGGCGATGAGACCCAGTACTTC. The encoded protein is CASSHRQGQGDETQYF.

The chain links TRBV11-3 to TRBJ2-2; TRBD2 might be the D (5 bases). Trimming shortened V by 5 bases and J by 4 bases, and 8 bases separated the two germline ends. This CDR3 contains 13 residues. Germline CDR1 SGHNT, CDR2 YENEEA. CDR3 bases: TGTGCCAGCAGCCCCCGGGGCACCGGGGAGCTGTTTTTT. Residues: CASSPRGTGELFF. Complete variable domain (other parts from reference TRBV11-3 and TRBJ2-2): EAGVVQSPRYKIIEKKQPVAFWCNPISGHNTLYWYLQNLGQGPELLIRYENEEAVDDSQLPKDRFSAERLKGVDSTLKIQPAELGDSAVYLCASSPRGTGELFFGEGSRLTVL.

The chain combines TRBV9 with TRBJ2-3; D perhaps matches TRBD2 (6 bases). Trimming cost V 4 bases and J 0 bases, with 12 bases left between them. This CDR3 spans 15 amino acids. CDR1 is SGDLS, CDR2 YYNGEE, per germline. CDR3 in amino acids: CASSPGGTSTDTQYF. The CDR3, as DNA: TGTGCCAGCAGCCCCGGAGGGACTAGCACAGATACGCAGTATTTT.

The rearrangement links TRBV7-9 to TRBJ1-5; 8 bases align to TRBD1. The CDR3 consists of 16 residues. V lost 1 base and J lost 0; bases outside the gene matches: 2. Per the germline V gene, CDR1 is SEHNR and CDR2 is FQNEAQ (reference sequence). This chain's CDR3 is CASSLGTGNSNQPQHF. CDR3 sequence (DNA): TGTGCCAGCAGCTTAGGGACAGGGAATAGCAATCAGCCCCAGCATTTT.

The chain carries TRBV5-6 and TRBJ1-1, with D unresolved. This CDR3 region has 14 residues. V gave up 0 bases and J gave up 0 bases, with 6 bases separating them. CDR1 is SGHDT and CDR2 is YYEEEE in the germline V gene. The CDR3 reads CASSLVQMNTEAFF. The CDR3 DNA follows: TGTGCCAGCAGCTTGGTTCAGATGAACACTGAAGCTTTCTTT.

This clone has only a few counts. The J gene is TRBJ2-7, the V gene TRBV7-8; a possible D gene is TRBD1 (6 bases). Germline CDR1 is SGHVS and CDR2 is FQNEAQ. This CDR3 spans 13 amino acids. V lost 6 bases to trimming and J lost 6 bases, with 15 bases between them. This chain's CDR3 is CASSFQSRGEQYF. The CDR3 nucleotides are TGTGCCAGCAGTTTTCAATCCAGGGGCGAGCAGTACTTC.

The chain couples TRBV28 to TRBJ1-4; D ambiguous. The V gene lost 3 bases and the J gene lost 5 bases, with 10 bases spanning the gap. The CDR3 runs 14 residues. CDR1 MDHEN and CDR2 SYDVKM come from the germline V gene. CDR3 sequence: CASSLTQLNEKLFF. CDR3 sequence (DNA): TGTGCCAGCAGTTTGACACAGCTCAATGAAAAACTGTTTTTT.

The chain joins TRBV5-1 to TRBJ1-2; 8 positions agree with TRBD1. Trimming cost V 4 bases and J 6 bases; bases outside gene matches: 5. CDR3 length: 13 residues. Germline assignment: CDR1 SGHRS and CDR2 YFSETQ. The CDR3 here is CASSRGQGDGYTF. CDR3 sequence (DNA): TGCGCCAGCAGCCGTGGACAGGGAGATGGCTACACCTTC.

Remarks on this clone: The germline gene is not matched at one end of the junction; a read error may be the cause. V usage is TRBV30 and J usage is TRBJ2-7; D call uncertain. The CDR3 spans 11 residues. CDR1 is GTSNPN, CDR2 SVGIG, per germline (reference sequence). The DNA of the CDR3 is TGTGCCTGGAGTGTAGAGCTAGAACTTCAGTTC. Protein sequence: CAWSVELELQF.

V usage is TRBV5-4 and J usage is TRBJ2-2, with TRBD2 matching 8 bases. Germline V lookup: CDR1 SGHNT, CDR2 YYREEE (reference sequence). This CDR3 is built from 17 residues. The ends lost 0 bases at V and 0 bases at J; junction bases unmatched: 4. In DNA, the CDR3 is TGTGCCAGCAGCTTGGCCGCGGGGGGATCGAACACCGGGGAGCTGTTTTTT. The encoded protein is CASSLAAGGSNTGELFF.

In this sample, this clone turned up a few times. This CDR3 is CASSVWRSGKLNYEQYF. The CDR3 nucleotides are TGTGCCAGCAGTGTTTGGCGGAGCGGGAAATTAAACTACGAGCAGTACTTC. This chain links TRBV6-1 with TRBJ2-7; 7 bases line up with TRBD2. Germline V gene lookup returns CDR1 MNHNS and CDR2 SASEGT. The junction had 15 bases not matched to a gene; V was cut back by 4 bases and J by 3 bases. The CDR3 contains 17 residues.

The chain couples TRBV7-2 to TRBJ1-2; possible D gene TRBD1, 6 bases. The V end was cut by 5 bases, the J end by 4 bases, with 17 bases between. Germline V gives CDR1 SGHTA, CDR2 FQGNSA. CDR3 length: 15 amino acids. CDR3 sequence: CASSPNTGWSYGYTF. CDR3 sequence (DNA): TGTGCCAGCAGCCCCAATACAGGGTGGAGCTATGGCTACACCTTC.

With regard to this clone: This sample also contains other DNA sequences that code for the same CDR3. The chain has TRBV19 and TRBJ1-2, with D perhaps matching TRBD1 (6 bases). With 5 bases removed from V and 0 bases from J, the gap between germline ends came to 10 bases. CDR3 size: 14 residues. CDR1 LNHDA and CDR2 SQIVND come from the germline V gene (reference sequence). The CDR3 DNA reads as TGTGCCAGTAGTCTCGGACAGACTAACTATGGCTACACCTTC. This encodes CASSLGQTNYGYTF.

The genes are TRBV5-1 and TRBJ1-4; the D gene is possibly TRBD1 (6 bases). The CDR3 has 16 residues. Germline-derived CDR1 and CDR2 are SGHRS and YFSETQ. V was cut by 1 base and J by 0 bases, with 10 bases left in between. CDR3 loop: CASSLQGQSTNEKLFF. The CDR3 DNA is TGCGCCAGCAGCTTGCAGGGGCAGTCAACTAATGAAAAACTGTTTTTT.

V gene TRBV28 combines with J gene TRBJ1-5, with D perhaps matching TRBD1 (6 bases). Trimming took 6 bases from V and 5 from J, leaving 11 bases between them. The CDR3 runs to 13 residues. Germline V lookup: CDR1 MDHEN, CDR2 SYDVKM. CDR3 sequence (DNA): TGTGCCAGCAGACCGGGGGGCGATCAGCCCCAGCATTTT. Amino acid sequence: CASRPGGDQPQHF.

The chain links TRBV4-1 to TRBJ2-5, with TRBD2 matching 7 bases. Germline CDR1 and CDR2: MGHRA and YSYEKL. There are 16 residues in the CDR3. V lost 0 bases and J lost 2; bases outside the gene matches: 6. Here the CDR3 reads CASSQDRASGQETQYF. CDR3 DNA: TGCGCCAGCAGCCAAGATAGGGCTAGCGGACAAGAGACCCAGTACTTC.

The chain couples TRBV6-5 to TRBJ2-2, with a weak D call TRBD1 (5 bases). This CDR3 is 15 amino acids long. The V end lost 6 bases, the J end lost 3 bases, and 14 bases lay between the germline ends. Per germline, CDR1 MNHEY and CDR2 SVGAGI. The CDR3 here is CASSQSDRYTGELFF. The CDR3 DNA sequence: TGTGCCAGCAGCCAATCCGACAGATACACCGGGGAGCTGTTTTTT.